This T cell receptor (beta chain) was recovered during a study of blood T cell repertoires in COVID-19. Study-level background: Nucleic acid was either cDNA or gDNA, and it came from T cells, B-cell-depleted T cells, or PBMCs.

The CDR3 has 12 residues. Germline loops: CDR1 SGHDT, CDR2 YYEEEE. Deletions cut 7 bases from V and 3 bases from J, with 11 bases between. Some clones are missing from TCRdb's copy, which holds only in-frame ones; the method was immunoSEQ multiplex PCR. The sample records roughly 400,000 clones, 87% being singletons. J is TRBJ2-7 and V is TRBV5-6; tentative D call: TRBD1 (6 bases). The material sequenced was peripheral blood. The clonotype was recovered from a woman aged 55-70 years with COVID-19, enrolled during active disease. The CDR3 region is CASGQGNYEQYF. In DNA form, the CDR3 reads TGTGCCAGCGGCCAGGGGAACTACGAGCAGTACTTC.